The 29 T cell receptor beta chains below all came from one sample that was sequenced in a study of cytomegalovirus exposure and HLA in healthy donors. Assay: immunoSEQ multiplex PCR; the TCRdb copy retains only in-frame clones and omits some. The table has under 250,000 clones, approximately 87% seen once. Sequencing input: PBMCs. Receptors were obtained from a woman between 18 and 29 years old in good health and CMV-seronegative.

This chain connects TRBV5-1 to TRBJ2-3; 12 nucleotides agree with TRBD2. The CDR3 has 16 residues. Trimming cost V 5 bases and J 4 bases; bases outside gene matches: 8. Germline lookup yields CDR1 SGHRS and CDR2 YFSETQ. The CDR3 DNA reads as TGCGCCAGCAGTTACACACTAGCGGGGGGTGCAGATACGCAGTATTTT. Amino acid sequence: CASSYTLAGGADTQYF.

The chain employs TRBV29-1 and TRBJ1-2; 11 nucleotides match TRBD1. V lost 4 bases, J lost 8 bases, and 9 bases stayed unmatched. The germline V gene has CDR1 SQVTM and CDR2 ANQGSEA. The CDR3 is 14 amino acids. The CDR3 sequence: CSVVERDRGNGYTF. CDR3 nucleotides: TGCAGCGTTGTTGAGCGGGACAGGGGGAACGGCTACACCTTC.

This chain links TRBV25-1 with TRBJ1-2; 7 bases are shared with TRBD1. The V segment lost 11 bases and the J segment 6 bases; nucleotides outside the gene matches: 3. The CDR3 is 10 residues long. In germline, CDR1 is MGHDK, CDR2 SYGVNS. CDR3 sequence: CAHRGHGYTF. The CDR3 nucleotides are TGTGCCCACAGGGGCCATGGCTACACCTTC.

The rearrangement joins TRBV2 to TRBJ1-5; TRBD1 agrees at 7 bases. The CDR3 totals 16 residues. Looked up from germline, CDR1 is SNHLY and CDR2 is FYNNEI. J gave up 2 bases and V 5 bases, and 9 bases lay outside the gene matches. The DNA for the CDR3 is TGTGCCAGCAGTCTAGACAGGGCAGTGGGCAATCAGCCCCAGCATTTT. Protein sequence: CASSLDRAVGNQPQHF.

The chain joins TRBV28 to TRBJ2-7; 7 nucleotides line up with TRBD1. With 6 bases clipped from V and 4 bases from J, the junction kept 6 bases outside the gene matches. The CDR3 totals 13 residues. Germline V gene sequence: CDR1 MDHEN, CDR2 SYDVKM. The DNA of the CDR3 is TGTGCCAGCAGGGGGACAGCAGCTTACGAGCAGTACTTC. Amino acids: CASRGTAAYEQYF.

This clone occurred once. The gene calls are TRBV4-1 and TRBJ1-1; D is unclear. Between the trimmed V and J ends, which lost 4 bases and 1 base, there was a span of 4 bases. The CDR3 is 12 amino acids. CDR1 is MGHRA, CDR2 YSYEKL, per germline. The DNA for the CDR3 is TGCGCCAGCAGCCGGGGGAACACTGAAGCTTTCTTT. Translation gives CASSRGNTEAFF.

Only one count was recorded for this clone. DNA of the CDR3: TGTGCCAGCAGTTTATCTGGGGGACTAGCGGGAGCGACAGATACGCAGTATTTT. Residues: CASSLSGGLAGATDTQYF. The gene calls are TRBV27 and TRBJ2-3, with 14 bases aligning to TRBD2. Germline V CDR1 and CDR2: MNHEY, SMNVEV (reference sequence). CDR3 length: 18 amino acids. V lost 0 bases and J lost 3; bases outside the gene matches: 5.

In its sample, this clone was seen once. The chain joins TRBV4-1 to TRBJ2-7; 14 positions match TRBD2. From germline, CDR1 is MGHRA and CDR2 YSYEKL. J was trimmed by 11 bases and V by 4 bases; bases with no gene match: 10. The CDR3 loop spans 15 amino acids. This chain's CDR3 is CASSPGLAGVGAEYF. In DNA form, the CDR3 reads TGCGCCAGCAGCCCGGGACTAGCGGGAGTGGGGGCGGAGTACTTC.

This clone was seen only once. The chain is built from TRBV5-1 and TRBJ1-4, with 10 nucleotides matching TRBD1. This CDR3 contains 13 residues. CDR1 is SGHRS, CDR2 YFSETQ, per germline. J gave up 6 bases and V 7 bases, and 3 bases lay outside the gene matches. CDR3 in DNA: TGCGCCAGCTCTGGGACAGGGGATGAAAAACTGTTTTTT. This gives the protein CASSGTGDEKLFF.

This clone was recorded once. The V and J genes are TRBV5-6 and TRBJ1-2; TRBD1 might be the D (5 bases). There are 13 residues in the CDR3. The germline V gene has CDR1 SGHDT and CDR2 YYEEEE. The ends were cut back, 4 bases at V and 4 bases at J, with 11 bases in the middle. CDR3 sequence: CASSGGGAYGYTF. The DNA for the CDR3 is TGTGCCAGCAGCGGTGGAGGGGCCTATGGCTACACCTTC.

The chain combines TRBV28 with TRBJ2-7; D may match TRBD1 or TRBD2 (5 bases each). Germline lookup yields CDR1 MDHEN and CDR2 SYDVKM. The CDR3 covers 15 residues. V dropped 7 bases and J dropped 0 bases, with 16 bases sitting between them. Here the CDR3 DNA reads TGTGCCAGCAACGTAATGGGGACGGTCTCCTACGAGCAGTACTTC. Its translation: CASNVMGTVSYEQYF.

V is TRBV5-4 and J is TRBJ1-4; D unclear. This CDR3 region has 15 residues. Trimming cost V 4 bases and J 0 bases, with 10 bases left between them. CDR1 is SGHNT, CDR2 YYREEE, per germline (reference sequence). Here the CDR3 reads CASSGSTATNEKLFF. The CDR3 nucleotides read TGTGCCAGCAGCGGTTCTACCGCAACTAATGAAAAACTGTTTTTT.

This chain joins TRBV28 and TRBJ1-3, with TRBD1 as a possible D gene (5 bases). Germline CDR1 and CDR2: MDHEN and SYDVKM. The CDR3 length is 13 residues. V lost 4 bases and J lost 9, with 13 bases in between. The CDR3 protein is CASSSTGYGTIYF. CDR3 bases: TGTGCCAGCAGTTCAACAGGTTATGGCACCATATATTTT.

This chain joins TRBV4-1 and TRBJ2-7; D is unclear. This CDR3 has 14 residues. V lost 0 bases, J lost 6 bases, and 12 bases lay in between. From germline, CDR1 is MGHRA and CDR2 YSYEKL. DNA of the CDR3: TGCGCCAGCAGCCAAGAGGCAGTGCCCTCCGAGCAGTACTTC. Protein product: CASSQEAVPSEQYF.

The chain employs TRBV5-1 and TRBJ2-1; 11 bases fit TRBD2. Trimming removed 4 bases from V and 6 bases from J; junction bases left unmatched: 6. CDR1 is SGHRS, CDR2 YFSETQ, per germline. The CDR3 loop spans 15 amino acids. This chain's CDR3 is CASSQLAGAGNEQFF. The CDR3, as DNA: TGCGCCAGCAGCCAACTAGCGGGAGCGGGCAATGAGCAGTTCTTC.

As regards this clone: At one boundary the junction diverges from the germline segment, which might be a read error. The chain is built from TRBV5-6 and TRBJ2-5; 10 bases are shared with TRBD1. Germline CDR1 and CDR2: SGHDT and YYEEEE. CDR3 length: 11 residues. Written as DNA, the CDR3 is TGTGCCAGCAGCTGGGGACAGGGGTTTGACTTC. As protein: CASSWGQGFDF.

The chain's CDR3 is CASSKGVYSNQPQHF. CDR3 nucleotide sequence: TGTGCCAGCAGCAAGGGGGTATATAGCAATCAGCCCCAGCATTTT. V is TRBV21-1 and J is TRBJ1-5. TRBV21-1 is an annotated pseudogene. The CDR3 has 15 residues.

This clone was detected only once. The J gene is TRBJ2-2, the V gene TRBV5-6; perhaps TRBD2 as D (6 bases). The CDR3 length is 15 residues. V shed 4 bases and J shed 0 bases, with 10 bases lying between them. Germline V gene lookup returns CDR1 SGHDT and CDR2 YYEEEE. CDR3 DNA: TGTGCCAGCAGCCCGGGACTTTCGAACACCGGGGAGCTGTTTTTT. Translating gives CASSPGLSNTGELFF.

CDR3 protein: CATSRGGGQAYEQYF. The CDR3 coding sequence is TGTGCCACCAGCAGAGGCGGAGGACAGGCCTACGAGCAGTACTTC. V and J are TRBV15 and TRBJ2-7; 7 nucleotides match TRBD1. Losses at the gene ends were 1 base for V and 2 bases for J; bases not matched to a gene: 5. Germline lookup yields CDR1 LNHNV and CDR2 YYDKDF (reference sequence). The CDR3 consists of 15 residues.

The chain uses TRBV28 and TRBJ1-2; D gene unclear. Trimming pared 2 bases from V and 2 bases from J, leaving 6 bases between. The CDR3 contains 13 residues. CDR1 is MDHEN and CDR2 is SYDVKM in the germline V gene. CDR3 sequence: CASSLVRNYGYTF. The CDR3 region has the DNA TGTGCCAGCAGTTTAGTAAGGAACTATGGCTACACCTTC.

This clone occurred many times. CDR3 DNA sequence: TGTGCCAGCAGCTTAGCTCGGGGACTAGCGGGAAGGGAGCAGTACTTC. It yields the protein CASSLARGLAGREQYF. The chain links TRBV11-2 to TRBJ2-7; 13 bases are shared with TRBD2. Germline V lookup: CDR1 SGHAT, CDR2 FQNNGV. CDR3 length: 16 amino acids. Trimming removed 1 base from V and 7 bases from J; junction bases left unmatched: 7.

In regard to this clone: At one of its ends the junction is not consistent with the germline gene, which may arise from a read error. CDR3 in DNA: TGTGCTAGCAGCTTAGCGGTAGGGAGGGTGTCAATAACCCCGGGTGACAATGAGCAGTTCTTC. Amino acid sequence: CASSLAVGRVSITPGDNEQFF. The V call is TRBV7-7, the J call TRBJ2-1, with TRBD2 matching 7 bases. The germline gives CDR1 SSHAT, CDR2 FNYEAQ (reference sequence). CDR3 size: 21 residues.

There are a few counts of this clone. At the DNA level, this CDR3 is encoded by other sequences in the same sample as well. The rearrangement links TRBV6-5 to TRBJ1-2; TRBD1 might be the D (5 bases). The ends were cut back, 0 bases at V and 8 bases at J, with 13 bases in the middle. CDR1 is MNHEY and CDR2 is SVGAGI in the germline V gene. The CDR3 is 14 residues long. The CDR3 reads CASSYSTGTGGYTF. The CDR3 DNA sequence: TGTGCCAGCAGTTACTCGACGGGGACCGGGGGCTACACCTTC.

The rearrangement joins TRBV5-1 to TRBJ2-3, with a weak D call TRBD1 (5 bases). The CDR3 spans 13 residues. The V and J ends lost 3 bases and 5 bases respectively, with 10 bases between them. Per germline, CDR1 SGHRS and CDR2 YFSETQ. CDR3 DNA: TGCGCCAGCAGCTCAGGGTTCCAAGATACGCAGTATTTT. Amino acid sequence: CASSSGFQDTQYF.

This clone was seen only once. The chain employs TRBV27 and TRBJ2-7; 11 positions agree with TRBD2. This CDR3 has 14 residues. Germline CDR1 MNHEY, CDR2 SMNVEV (reference sequence). After removal of 3 bases from V and 6 bases from J, the junction contained 4 bases not matched to a gene. The CDR3 sequence is CASSFSGRASEQYF. CDR3 sequence (DNA): TGTGCCAGCAGTTTTAGCGGGAGGGCCTCCGAGCAGTACTTC.

The rearrangement joins TRBV11-1 to TRBJ1-2; D is undetermined. The CDR3 is 15 residues long. Germline CDR1 reads SGHAT; CDR2 reads FQDESV (reference sequence). V dropped 5 bases and J dropped 4 bases, with 17 bases sitting between them. CDR3 nucleotide sequence: TGTGCCAGCAGCCGCACTAGGGCGGGAAGCTATGGCTACACCTTC. Translated: CASSRTRAGSYGYTF.

DNA for the CDR3: TGCGCCAGCAGCTTCGGACATTTGAGCTCCTACAATGAGCAGTTCTTC. It is translated as CASSFGHLSSYNEQFF. The J gene is TRBJ2-1, the V gene TRBV5-1; possible D gene TRBD1, 5 bases. Germline V lookup: CDR1 SGHRS, CDR2 YFSETQ. Trimming took 2 bases from V and 0 from J, leaving 12 bases between them. The CDR3 has 16 amino acids.

A note on this clone: The sample carries other DNA sequences with the same CDR3. The chain is built from TRBV5-1 and TRBJ1-1; D is undetermined. The CDR3 runs 13 residues. Germline-derived CDR1 and CDR2 are SGHRS and YFSETQ. Trimming shortened V by 5 bases and J by 0 bases, and 8 bases separated the two germline ends. The CDR3 reads CASSSTLNTEAFF. The CDR3 DNA reads TGCGCCAGCAGTTCAACACTGAACACTGAAGCTTTCTTT. Supplemented by reference TRBV5-1 and TRBJ1-1, the full variable domain reads KAGVTQTPRYLIKTRGQQVTLSCSPISGHRSVSWYQQTPGQGLQFLFEYFSETQRNKGNFPGRFSGRQFSNSRSEMNVSTLELGDSALYLCASSSTLNTEAFFGQGTRLTVV.

This clone was counted once. This chain links TRBV4-1 with TRBJ1-5; TRBD1 is a possible D gene (6 bases). The CDR3 runs 15 residues. Germline V CDR1 and CDR2: MGHRA, YSYEKL. The V gene lost 0 bases and the J gene lost 1 base, with 7 bases spanning the gap. CDR3 in amino acids: CASSQEGGSNQPQHF. In DNA form, the CDR3 reads TGCGCCAGCAGCCAAGAGGGGGGCAGCAATCAGCCCCAGCATTTT.